The next 14 T cell receptor beta chains were all read from a single sample in a study of OX40 agonist ivuxolimab in advanced cancers. The method was immunoSEQ multiplex PCR; TCRdb's version includes in-frame clones alone and lacks a portion of them. This sample carries roughly 92,000 clones, 87% of them seen once, and the ten largest clones take about 1.3%. The sample consisted of CD4+ or CD8+ T cells sorted from blood, taken in a trial of the OX40 agonist ivuxolimab. The receptor source for this set is an adult with an advanced solid tumor such as melanoma, head and neck, liver or kidney cancer.

The chain's CDR3 is CASSVEQGYGYTF. The CDR3 DNA follows: TGTGCCAGCAGCGTAGAACAGGGCTATGGCTACACCTTC. V gene TRBV9 combines with J gene TRBJ1-2; a weak D match, TRBD1 (6 bases). Germline V gene lookup returns CDR1 SGDLS and CDR2 YYNGEE. Trimming took 0 bases from V and 4 from J, leaving 7 bases between them. There are 13 residues in the CDR3. Looking up the rest from reference TRBV9 and TRBJ1-2 gives the full variable domain: DSGVTQTPKHLITATGQRVTLRCSPRSGDLSVYWYQQSLDQGLQFLIQYYNGEERAKGNILERFSAQQFPDLHSELNLSSLELGDSALYFCASSVEQGYGYTFGSGTRLTVV.

This clone appeared once. The chain recombines TRBV10-3 with TRBJ2-4; 7 bases agree with TRBD1. J was trimmed by 4 bases and V by 4 bases; bases with no gene match: 1. The CDR3 is 13 amino acids. Germline CDR1 ENHRY, CDR2 SYGVKD. CDR3 nucleotides: TGTGCCATCAGTGGACAGGGAAAAAACATTCAGTACTTC. It translates to CAISGQGKNIQYF.

The gene calls are TRBV27 and TRBJ1-6; TRBD1 aligns across 7 bases. Germline V lookup: CDR1 MNHEY, CDR2 SMNVEV (reference sequence). This CDR3 is built from 15 residues. V was pared by 2 bases and J by 7 bases, with 5 bases of the junction left unmatched. The CDR3, as DNA: TGTGCCAGCAGTTTACGACAGGGAGGGAATTCACCCCTCCACTTT. Protein: CASSLRQGGNSPLHF.

The chain uses TRBV6-1 and TRBJ2-5; the D gene is possibly TRBD1 (6 bases). V shed 7 bases and J shed 4 bases, with 19 bases lying between them. The CDR3 length is 15 residues. Germline CDR1 is MNHNS and CDR2 is SASEGT. The CDR3 loop is CASTISLGAIETQYF. CDR3 DNA: TGTGCCAGCACTATAAGCCTGGGGGCTATAGAGACCCAGTACTTC.

This chain uses TRBV10-3 with TRBJ2-2; the D gene could be TRBD1 or TRBD2 (5 bases each). The ends were cut back, 4 bases at V and 5 bases at J, with 8 bases in the middle. The V gene's germline CDR1 is ENHRY and CDR2 SYGVKD. This CDR3 has 13 residues. The CDR3, as DNA: TGTGCCATCAGTGGAGGGGAGACCGGGGAGCTGTTTTTT. It specifies CAISGGETGELFF.

The CDR3 sequence: CASSLEPDRAIEQYF. DNA of the CDR3: TGTGCCAGCAGCTTAGAGCCGGACAGGGCAATCGAGCAGTACTTC. The V gene is TRBV11-2, the J gene TRBJ2-7; 8 nucleotides align to TRBD1. CDR1 and CDR2 from the germline V gene are SGHAT and FQNNGV. The CDR3 extends over 15 amino acids. The trim removed 0 bases at V and 6 bases at J, leaving 7 bases unmatched.

The rearrangement links TRBV6-1 to TRBJ1-2; 8 bases match TRBD1. The V segment lost 8 bases and the J segment 7 bases; nucleotides outside the gene matches: 12. Germline V gene data show CDR1 as MNHNS and CDR2 as SASEGT. This CDR3 is 14 amino acids long. This CDR3 is CASFQGAPGGGYTF. The CDR3 DNA is TGTGCCAGCTTCCAGGGGGCGCCGGGTGGTGGCTACACCTTC.

This chain uses TRBV7-9 with TRBJ1-2; the D gene is possibly TRBD1 (5 bases). This CDR3 contains 13 residues. The germline CDR1 and CDR2 sequences are SEHNR and FQNEAQ (reference sequence). Trimming left V 5 bases short and J 4 bases short, with 11 bases between. Written as DNA, the CDR3 is TGTGCCAGCAGCCCATCGGGGGGCTATGGCTACACCTTC. It specifies CASSPSGGYGYTF.

The CDR3 sequence is CASSETHLFSYNEQFF. DNA of the CDR3: TGTGCCAGCAGTGAGACCCACCTGTTCTCCTACAATGAGCAGTTCTTC. The chain carries TRBV28 and TRBJ2-1, with no clear D. The V and J ends lost 5 bases and 0 bases respectively, with 14 bases between them. The CDR3 sequence is 16 residues long. The V gene's germline CDR1 is MDHEN and CDR2 SYDVKM.

The chain has TRBV30 and TRBJ2-5, with TRBD2 matching over 8 bases. V was clipped by 5 bases and J by 5 bases; unmatched bases: 10. Germline V gene sequence: CDR1 GTSNPN, CDR2 SVGIG (reference sequence). The CDR3 is 14 residues long. The CDR3 loop is CAWGRAGVAETQYF. CDR3 coding DNA: TGTGCCTGGGGAAGAGCGGGAGTTGCGGAGACCCAGTACTTC.

The rearrangement joins TRBV25-1 to TRBJ1-4, with TRBD1 matching over 10 bases. The CDR3 consists of 17 residues. With 5 bases clipped from V and 5 bases from J, the junction kept 11 bases outside the gene matches. Per the germline V gene, CDR1 is MGHDK and CDR2 is SYGVNS. The CDR3 nucleotides read TGTGCCAGCAGTTATCGACAGGGGGCGACGATAAATGAAAAACTGTTTTTT. Protein sequence: CASSYRQGATINEKLFF. The whole variable domain, remainder taken from reference TRBV25-1 and TRBJ1-4, is EADIYQTPRYLVIGTGKKITLECSQTMGHDKMYWYQQDPGMELHLIHYSYGVNSTEKGDLSSESTVSRIRTEHFPLTLESARPSHTSQYLCASSYRQGATINEKLFFGSGTQLSVL.

The chain uses TRBV30 and TRBJ2-7; the match to TRBD2 covers 10 bases. J was trimmed by 7 bases and V by 2 bases; bases with no gene match: 14. There are 16 residues in the CDR3. CDR1 and CDR2 from the germline V gene are GTSNPN and SVGIG (reference sequence). The CDR3 bases are TGTGCCTGGAGTTCGGGTCTAGCGGGGGTTTCTAGGGAGCAGTACTTC. Translation gives CAWSSGLAGVSREQYF.

The CDR3 here is CASSRTSWAETQYF. DNA for the CDR3: TGTGCCAGCAGCCGAACTTCCTGGGCAGAGACCCAGTACTTC. V and J are TRBV7-2 and TRBJ2-5, with no clear D. V gave up 5 bases and J gave up 4 bases, with 14 bases separating them. The CDR3 covers 14 residues. Germline V gene data show CDR1 as SGHTA and CDR2 as FQGNSA.

The V call is TRBV6-4, the J call TRBJ1-6; D may be TRBD1 (6 bases). The germline V gene has CDR1 MRHNA and CDR2 SNTAGT. The V end lost 2 bases, the J end lost 7 bases, and 9 bases lay between the germline ends. This CDR3 comprises 14 residues. DNA of the CDR3: TGTGCCAGCAGTGACCGGACAGAGAATTCACCCCTCCACTTT. This codes for CASSDRTENSPLHF.